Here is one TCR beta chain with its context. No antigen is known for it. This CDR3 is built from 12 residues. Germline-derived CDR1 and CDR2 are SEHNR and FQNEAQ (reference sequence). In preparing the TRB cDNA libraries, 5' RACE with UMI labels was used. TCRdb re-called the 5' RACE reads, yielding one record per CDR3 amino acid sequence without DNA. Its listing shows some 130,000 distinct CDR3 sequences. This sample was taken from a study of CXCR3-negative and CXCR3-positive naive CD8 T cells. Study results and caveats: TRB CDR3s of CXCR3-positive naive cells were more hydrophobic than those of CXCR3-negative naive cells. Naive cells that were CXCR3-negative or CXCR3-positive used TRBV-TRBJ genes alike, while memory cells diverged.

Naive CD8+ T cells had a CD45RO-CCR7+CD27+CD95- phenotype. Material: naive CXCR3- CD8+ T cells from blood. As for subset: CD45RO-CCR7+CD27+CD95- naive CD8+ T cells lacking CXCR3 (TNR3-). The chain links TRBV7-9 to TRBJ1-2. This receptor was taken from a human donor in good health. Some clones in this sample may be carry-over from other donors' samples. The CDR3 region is CASSQLAYGYTF.